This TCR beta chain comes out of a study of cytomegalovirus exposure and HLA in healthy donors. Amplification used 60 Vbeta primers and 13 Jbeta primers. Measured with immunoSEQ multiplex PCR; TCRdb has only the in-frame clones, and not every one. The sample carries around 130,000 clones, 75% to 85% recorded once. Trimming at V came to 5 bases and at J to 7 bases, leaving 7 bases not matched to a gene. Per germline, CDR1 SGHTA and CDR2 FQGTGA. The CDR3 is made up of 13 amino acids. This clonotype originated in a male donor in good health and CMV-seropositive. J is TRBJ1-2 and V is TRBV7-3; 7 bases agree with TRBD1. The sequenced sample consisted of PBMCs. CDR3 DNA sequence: TGTGCCAGCAGCCAAGACAGGGAGGCTGGCTACACCTTC. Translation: CASSQDREAGYTF. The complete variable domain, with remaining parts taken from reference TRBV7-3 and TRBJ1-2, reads GAGVSQTPSNKVTEKGKYVELRCDPISGHTALYWYRQSLGQGPEFLIYFQGTGAADDSGLPNDRFFAVRPEGSVSTLKIQRTERGDSAVYLCASSQDREAGYTFGSGTRLTVV.